This T cell receptor (beta chain) is from a study of molecular identifiers for immune sequencing clone quantification. V lost 4 bases and J 0 bases, leaving 11 bases between the germline ends. CDR1 is SGHRS and CDR2 is YFSETQ in the germline V gene. This CDR3 has 15 residues. Preparation methods for the bulk TCR libraries were those previously described, with listed TCR primers. One entry per CDR3 protein, called by TCRdb with MiXCR from the PCR reads. The repertoire consists of fewer than 350,000 distinct CDR3 sequences, with about 21% occurring once and the leading ten covering over 0.7%. This clonotype has more than one count but fewer than ten.

The chain combines TRBV5-1 with TRBJ2-4; D perhaps matches TRBD1 (6 bases). The receptor was isolated from a human donor in good health. Some libraries in this study had Jurkat cell RNA spiked in. The sequencing input was naive CD8+ T cells from blood, with Jurkat cell RNA spiked in. Subset noted: FACS-sorted CD8+CD4-CCR7+CD45RA+ naive T cells. The CDR3 bases are TGCGCCAGCAGCGGGGACACCCTAGCCAAAAACATTCAGTACTTC. This codes for CASSGDTLAKNIQYF.